This T cell receptor (beta chain) came from a study of yellow fever vaccine responses in identical twins. Study findings and constraints: Twins' vaccine T cell responses reportedly seemed partly convergent and partly personalized.

As regards this clonotype: Its specificity is not known.

TCRdb reanalysed the RT-PCR reads using MiXCR and keeps one entry per CDR3 protein. The sample yields 30,000 to 40,000 distinct CDR3 sequences, approximately 54% seen once. CDR1 is ENHRY, CDR2 SYGVKD, per germline. The CDR3 has 11 amino acids. Trimming shortened V by 8 bases and J by 8 bases, and 9 bases separated the two germline ends. This TCR was recovered from a woman younger than 30 who received the yellow fever vaccine. Here the sequenced sample was T cells from blood (PBMCs), unsorted or a sorted subset (not recorded which), taken before or after yellow fever vaccination (not recorded which). This chain links TRBV10-3 with TRBJ2-2, with a tentative D call TRBD2 (7 bases). The CDR3 here is CAIRGAGELFF. Written as DNA, the CDR3 is TGTGCCATCCGGGGGGCGGGGGAGCTGTTTTTT.